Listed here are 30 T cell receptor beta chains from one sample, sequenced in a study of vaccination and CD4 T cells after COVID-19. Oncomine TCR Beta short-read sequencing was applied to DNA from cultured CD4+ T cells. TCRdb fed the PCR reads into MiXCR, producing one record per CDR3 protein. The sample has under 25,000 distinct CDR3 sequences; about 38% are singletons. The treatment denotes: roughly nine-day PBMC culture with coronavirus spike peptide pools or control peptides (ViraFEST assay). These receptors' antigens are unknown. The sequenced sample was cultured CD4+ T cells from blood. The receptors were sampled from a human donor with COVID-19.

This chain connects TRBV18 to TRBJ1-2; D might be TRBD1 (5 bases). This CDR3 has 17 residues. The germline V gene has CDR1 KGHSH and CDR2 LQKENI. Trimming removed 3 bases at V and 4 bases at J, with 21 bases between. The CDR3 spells CASSPGRDQFASYGYTF. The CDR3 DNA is TGTGCCAGCTCACCGGGCAGGGACCAGTTTGCTAGCTATGGCTACACCTTC.

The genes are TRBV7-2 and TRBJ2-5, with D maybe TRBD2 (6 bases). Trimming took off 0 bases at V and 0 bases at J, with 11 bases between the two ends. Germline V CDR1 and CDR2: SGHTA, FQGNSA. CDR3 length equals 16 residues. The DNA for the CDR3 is TGTGCCAGCAGCTTAGCGCACGGAGGGTACCAAGAGACCCAGTACTTC. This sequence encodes CASSLAHGGYQETQYF.

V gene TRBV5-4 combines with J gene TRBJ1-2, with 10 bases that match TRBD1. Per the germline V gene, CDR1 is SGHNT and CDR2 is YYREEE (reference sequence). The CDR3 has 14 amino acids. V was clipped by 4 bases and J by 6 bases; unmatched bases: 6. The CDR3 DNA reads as TGTGCCAGCAGCCTACCGGGACAGGGGAATGGCTACACCTTC. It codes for CASSLPGQGNGYTF.

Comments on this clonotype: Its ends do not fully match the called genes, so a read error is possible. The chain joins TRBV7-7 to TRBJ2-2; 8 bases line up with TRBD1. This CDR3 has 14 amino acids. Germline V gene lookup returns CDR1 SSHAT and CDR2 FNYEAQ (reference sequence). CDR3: CASSVDRATGELFF. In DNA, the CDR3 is TGTGCTAGCAGCGTGGACAGGGCCACCGGGGAGCTGTTTTTT.

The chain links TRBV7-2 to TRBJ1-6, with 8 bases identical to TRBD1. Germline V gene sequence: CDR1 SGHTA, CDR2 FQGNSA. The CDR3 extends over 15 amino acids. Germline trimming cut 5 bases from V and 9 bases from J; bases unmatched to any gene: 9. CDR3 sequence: CASSVQQGGTSPLHF. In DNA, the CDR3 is TGTGCCAGCAGCGTTCAACAGGGGGGTACTTCACCCCTCCACTTT.

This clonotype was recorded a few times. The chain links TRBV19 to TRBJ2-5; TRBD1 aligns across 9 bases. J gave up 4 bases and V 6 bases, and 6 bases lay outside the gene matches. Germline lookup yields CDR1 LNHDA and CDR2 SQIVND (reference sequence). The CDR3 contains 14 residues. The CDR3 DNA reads TGTGCCAGTAGACAGGGGGCTGCGGGAGAGACCCAGTACTTC. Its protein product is CASRQGAAGETQYF.

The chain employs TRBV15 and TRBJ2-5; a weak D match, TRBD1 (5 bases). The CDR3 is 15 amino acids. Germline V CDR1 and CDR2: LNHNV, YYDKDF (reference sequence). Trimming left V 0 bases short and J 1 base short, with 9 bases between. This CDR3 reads CATSRDPGAQETQYF. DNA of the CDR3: TGTGCCACCAGCAGAGATCCTGGGGCCCAAGAGACCCAGTACTTC. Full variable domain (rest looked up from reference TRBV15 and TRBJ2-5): DAMVIQNPRYQVTQFGKPVTLSCSQTLNHNVMYWYQQKSSQAPKLLFHYYDKDFNNEADTPDNFQSRRPNTSFCFLDIRSPGLGDTAMYLCATSRDPGAQETQYFGPGTRLLVL.

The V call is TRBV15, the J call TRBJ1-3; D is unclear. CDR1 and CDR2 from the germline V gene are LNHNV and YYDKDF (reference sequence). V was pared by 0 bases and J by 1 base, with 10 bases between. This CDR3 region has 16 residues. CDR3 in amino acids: CATSRDGRLSGNTIYF. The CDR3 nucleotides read TGTGCCACCAGCAGAGATGGAAGGTTGTCTGGAAACACCATATATTTT.

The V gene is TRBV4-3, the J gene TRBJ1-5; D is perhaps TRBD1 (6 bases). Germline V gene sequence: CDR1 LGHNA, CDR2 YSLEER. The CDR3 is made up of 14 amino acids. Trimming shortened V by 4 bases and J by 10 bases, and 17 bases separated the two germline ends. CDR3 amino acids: CASSPGHGLSPQHF. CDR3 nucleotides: TGCGCCAGCAGCCCGGGACACGGGTTAAGCCCCCAGCATTTT.

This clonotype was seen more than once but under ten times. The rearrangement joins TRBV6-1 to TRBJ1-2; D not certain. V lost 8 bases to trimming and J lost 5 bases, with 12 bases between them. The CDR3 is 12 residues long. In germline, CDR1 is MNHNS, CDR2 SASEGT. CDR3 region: CASVPGAYGYTF. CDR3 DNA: TGTGCCAGCGTCCCGGGCGCGTATGGCTACACCTTC.

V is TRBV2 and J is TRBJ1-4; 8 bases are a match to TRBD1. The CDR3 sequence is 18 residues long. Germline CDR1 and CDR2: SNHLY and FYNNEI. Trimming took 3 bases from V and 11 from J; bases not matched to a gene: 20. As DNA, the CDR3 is TGTGCCAGCAGTGACTCCTTCTTATTCCGGGACAGGAGGACGAAACTGTTTTTT. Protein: CASSDSFLFRDRRTKLFF.

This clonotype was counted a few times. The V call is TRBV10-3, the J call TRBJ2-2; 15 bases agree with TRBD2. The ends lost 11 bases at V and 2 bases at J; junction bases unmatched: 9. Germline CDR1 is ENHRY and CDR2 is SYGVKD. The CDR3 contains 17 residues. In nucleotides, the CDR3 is TGTGCCGTCGGGGGACTAGCGGGGGGATCAAACACCGGGGAGCTGTTTTTT. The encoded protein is CAVGGLAGGSNTGELFF.

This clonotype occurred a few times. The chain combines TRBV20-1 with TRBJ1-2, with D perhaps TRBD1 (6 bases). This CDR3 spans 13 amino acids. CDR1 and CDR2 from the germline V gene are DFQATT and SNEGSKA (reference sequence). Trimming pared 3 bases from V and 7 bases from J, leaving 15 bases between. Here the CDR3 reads CSASGQGIRGYTF. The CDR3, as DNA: TGCAGTGCTAGCGGTCAGGGGATTCGTGGCTACACCTTC.

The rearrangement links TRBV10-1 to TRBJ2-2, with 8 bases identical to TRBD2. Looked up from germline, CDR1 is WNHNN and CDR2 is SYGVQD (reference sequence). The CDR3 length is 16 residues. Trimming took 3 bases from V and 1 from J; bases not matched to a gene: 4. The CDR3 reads CASSDAGGVNTGELFF. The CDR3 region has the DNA TGCGCCAGCAGTGATGCCGGGGGGGTGAACACCGGGGAGCTGTTTTTT.

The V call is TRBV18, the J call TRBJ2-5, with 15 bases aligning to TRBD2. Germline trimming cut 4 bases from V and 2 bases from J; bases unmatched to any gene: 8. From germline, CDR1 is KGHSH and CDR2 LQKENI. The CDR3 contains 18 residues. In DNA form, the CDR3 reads TGTGCCAGCTCACAGGGACTAGCGGGGGGCCGGAGTCAAGAGACCCAGTACTTC. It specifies CASSQGLAGGRSQETQYF.

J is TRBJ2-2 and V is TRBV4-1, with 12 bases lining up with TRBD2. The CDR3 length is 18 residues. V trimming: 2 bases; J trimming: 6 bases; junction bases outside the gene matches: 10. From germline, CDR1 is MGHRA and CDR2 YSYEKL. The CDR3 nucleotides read TGCGCCAGCAGCCAAATCGCCACTAGCGGGGGGCGGTCCGGGGAGCTGTTTTTT. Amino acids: CASSQIATSGGRSGELFF.

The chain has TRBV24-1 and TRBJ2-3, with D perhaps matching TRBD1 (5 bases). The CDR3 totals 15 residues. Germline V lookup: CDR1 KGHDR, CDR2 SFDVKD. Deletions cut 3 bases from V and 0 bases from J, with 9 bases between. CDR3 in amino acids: CATSDVGRSTDTQYF. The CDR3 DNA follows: TGTGCCACCAGTGATGTGGGGCGCAGCACAGATACGCAGTATTTT.

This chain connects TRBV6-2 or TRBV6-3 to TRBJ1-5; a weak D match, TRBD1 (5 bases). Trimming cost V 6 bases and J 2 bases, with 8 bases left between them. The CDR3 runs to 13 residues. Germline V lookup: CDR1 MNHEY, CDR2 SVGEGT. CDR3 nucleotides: TGTGCCAGCAGGCCCAGGGGCAATCAGCCCCAGCATTTT. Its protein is CASRPRGNQPQHF.

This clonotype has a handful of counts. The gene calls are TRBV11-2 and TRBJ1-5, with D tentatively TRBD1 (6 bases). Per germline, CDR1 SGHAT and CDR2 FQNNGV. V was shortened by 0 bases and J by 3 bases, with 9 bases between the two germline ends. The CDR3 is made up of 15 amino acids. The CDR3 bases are TGTGCCAGCAGCTTAGAATGGGGGCCCAATCAGCCCCAGCATTTT. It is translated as CASSLEWGPNQPQHF.

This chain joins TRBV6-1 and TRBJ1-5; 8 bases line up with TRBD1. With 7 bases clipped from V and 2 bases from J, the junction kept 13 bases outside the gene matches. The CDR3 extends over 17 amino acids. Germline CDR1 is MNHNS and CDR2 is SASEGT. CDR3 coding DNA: TGTGCCAGCATGCGGGGCCAGGGGGCGCGCGGCAATCAGCCCCAGCATTTT. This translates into CASMRGQGARGNQPQHF.

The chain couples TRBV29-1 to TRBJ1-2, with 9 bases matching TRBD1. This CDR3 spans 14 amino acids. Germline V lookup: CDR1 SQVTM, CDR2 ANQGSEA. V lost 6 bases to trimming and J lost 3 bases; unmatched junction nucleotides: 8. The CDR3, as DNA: TGCAGCGTCCACACAGGGGGCTACGACTATGGCTACACCTTC. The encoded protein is CSVHTGGYDYGYTF. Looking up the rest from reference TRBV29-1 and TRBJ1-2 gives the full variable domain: SAVISQKPSRDICQRGTSLTIQCQVDSQVTMMFWYRQQPGQSLTLIATANQGSEATYESGFVIDKFPISRPNLTFSTLTVSNMSPEDSSIYLCSVHTGGYDYGYTFGSGTRLTVV.

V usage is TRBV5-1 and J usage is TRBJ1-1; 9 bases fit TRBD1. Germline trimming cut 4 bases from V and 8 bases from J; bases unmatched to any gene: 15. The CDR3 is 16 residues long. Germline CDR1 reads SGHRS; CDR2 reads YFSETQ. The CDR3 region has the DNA TGCGCCAGCAGCCCAACAAGAGGACAGGGGAGGTCCGAAGCTTTCTTT. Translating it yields CASSPTRGQGRSEAFF.

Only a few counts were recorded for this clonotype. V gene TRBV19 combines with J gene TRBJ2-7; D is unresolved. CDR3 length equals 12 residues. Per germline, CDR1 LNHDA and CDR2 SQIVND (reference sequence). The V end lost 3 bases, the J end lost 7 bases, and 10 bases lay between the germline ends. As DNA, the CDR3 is TGTGCCAGTAGTATGATGCCCTCAGAGCAGTACTTC. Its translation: CASSMMPSEQYF.

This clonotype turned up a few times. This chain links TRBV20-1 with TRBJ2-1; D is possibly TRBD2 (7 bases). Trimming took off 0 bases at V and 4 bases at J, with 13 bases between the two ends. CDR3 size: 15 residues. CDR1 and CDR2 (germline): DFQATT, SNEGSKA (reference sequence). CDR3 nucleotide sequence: TGCAGTGCTAGAGATTCCGGGGGGCCATACAATGAGCAGTTCTTC. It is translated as CSARDSGGPYNEQFF.

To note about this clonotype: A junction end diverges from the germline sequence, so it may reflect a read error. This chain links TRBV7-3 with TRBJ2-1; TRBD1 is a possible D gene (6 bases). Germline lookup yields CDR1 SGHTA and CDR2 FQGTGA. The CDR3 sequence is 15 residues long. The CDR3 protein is CASSHREIGHNEQFF. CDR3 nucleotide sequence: TGCGCCAGCAGTCACAGGGAAATTGGGCACAATGAGCAGTTCTTC.

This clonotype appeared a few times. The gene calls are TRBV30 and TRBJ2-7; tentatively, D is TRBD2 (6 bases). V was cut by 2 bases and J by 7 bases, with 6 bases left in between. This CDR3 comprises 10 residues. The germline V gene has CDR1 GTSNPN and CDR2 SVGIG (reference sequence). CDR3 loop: CAWSRGEQYF. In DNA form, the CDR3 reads TGTGCCTGGAGTCGGGGGGAGCAGTACTTC.

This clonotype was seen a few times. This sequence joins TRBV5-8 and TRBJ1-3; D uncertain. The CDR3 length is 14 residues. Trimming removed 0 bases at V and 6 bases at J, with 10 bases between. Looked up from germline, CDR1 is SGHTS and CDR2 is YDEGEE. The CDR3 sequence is CASSLGPGVNTIYF. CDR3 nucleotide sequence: TGTGCCAGCAGCTTGGGGCCCGGGGTAAACACCATATATTTT.

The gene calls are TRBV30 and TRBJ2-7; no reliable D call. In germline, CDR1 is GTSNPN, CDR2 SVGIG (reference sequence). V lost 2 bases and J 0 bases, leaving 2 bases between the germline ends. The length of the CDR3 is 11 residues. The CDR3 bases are TGTGCCTGGAGTAACTCCTACGAGCAGTACTTC. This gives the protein CAWSNSYEQYF.

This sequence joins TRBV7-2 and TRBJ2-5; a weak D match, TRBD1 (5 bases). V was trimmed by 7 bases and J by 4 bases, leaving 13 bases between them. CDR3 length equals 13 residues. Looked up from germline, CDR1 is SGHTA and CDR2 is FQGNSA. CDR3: CASTPGIRETQYF. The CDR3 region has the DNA TGTGCCAGCACCCCAGGGATCCGAGAGACCCAGTACTTC.

The CDR3 sequence: CASSYGQENSPLHF. The CDR3 nucleotides read TGCGCCAGCAGCTACGGACAGGAGAATTCACCCCTCCACTTT. V is TRBV5-1 and J is TRBJ1-6; 7 bases line up with TRBD1. V trimming: 3 bases; J trimming: 7 bases; junction bases outside the gene matches: 4. The CDR3 loop spans 14 amino acids. Germline V CDR1 and CDR2: SGHRS, YFSETQ.